This TCR beta chain was sequenced during a study of beta chain features in type 1 diabetes. This clone appeared a few times. Its antigen remains unknown. Germline CDR1 is SGHTA and CDR2 is FQGNSA. This CDR3 has 14 amino acids. The germline V and J ends were trimmed by 6 bases and 5 bases, with 16 bases remaining between them. Notes on the study in general: For cells with high TCR expression, cDNA sequencing could yield over-representation.

Expressed TCRB transcripts got sequenced, as all isolated RNA was reverse transcribed. There were 3 million to 4 million reads on average in the naive, central memory and regulatory T cell samples. The data were produced by immunoSEQ multiplex PCR, yet TCRdb's version contains in-frame clones alone and is incomplete. Counted here are 400,000 to 450,000 clones, roughly 13% occurring once; the ten biggest clones make up approximately 0.035%. This TCR derives from a young man in good health. Sequenced: naive CD4+ T cells from blood. The V call is TRBV7-2, the J call TRBJ2-5; D unresolved. This CDR3 is CASSYTWRSETQYF. Here the CDR3 DNA reads TGTGCCAGCAGTTATACGTGGCGGTCGGAGACCCAGTACTTC.